This TCR beta chain comes out of a study of OX40 agonist ivuxolimab in advanced cancers. Study as a whole: Given to patients was ivuxolimab, an agonistic anti-OX40 (CD134) antibody. From roughly 20 to 85 years was the age range, with a mean of roughly 59 years, and 65% to 90% were male.

General study results and limits: Those patients achieving a partial response at 0.1-3.0 mg/kg showed among the lowest clonal expansion. Both blood CD4+ and CD8+ T cells showed clonal growth by week 6 at 0.1 to 3.0 mg/kg.

A note on this clone: The antigen is unknown.

Germline CDR1 is KGHSH and CDR2 is LQKENI. CDR3 length equals 13 residues. J lost 4 bases, V lost 3 bases, and 1 base had no gene match. Produced via immunoSEQ multiplex PCR; TCRdb's table is partial and in-frame only. The table lists under 70,000 clones, 85% to 90% of them singletons. The receptor comes from an adult with an advanced solid tumor such as melanoma, head and neck, liver or kidney cancer. V and J are TRBV18 and TRBJ2-7; 9 bases are a match to TRBD2. This material consisted of CD4+ or CD8+ T cells sorted from blood, taken in a trial of the OX40 agonist ivuxolimab. The CDR3 loop reads CASSPTSGYEQYF. The CDR3 DNA is TGTGCCAGCTCACCCACTAGCGGGTACGAGCAGTACTTC.